The sample holds many counts of the clone carrying this T cell receptor (beta chain). The data originate from a study of neurological immune-mediated disorders. TCRdb independently ran MiXCR on the 5' RACE reads; one entry per CDR3 protein. This sample has fewer than 30,000 distinct CDR3 sequences, with 6.7% found just once. With 6 bases removed from V and 1 base from J, the gap between germline ends came to 12 bases. The CDR3 contains 13 residues. CDR1 is DFQATT, CDR2 SNEGSKA, per germline (reference sequence). This receptor was identified in a woman aged 40 to 50 in good health. The gene calls are TRBV20-1 and TRBJ2-5, with D maybe TRBD1 (6 bases). The sequencing sample was made of PBMCs. Written as DNA, the CDR3 is TGCAGTGCCGAATGGGACATCCAAGAGACCCAGTACTTC. This sequence encodes CSAEWDIQETQYF.